This T cell receptor beta chain was documented in a study of vaccination and CD4 T cells after COVID-19. Treatment defined: approximately nine-day PBMC culture with coronavirus spike peptide pools or control peptides (ViraFEST assay). Remarks on this clonotype: As yet, its antigen is unknown.

With the Oncomine TCR Beta short-read assay, DNA from cultured CD4+ T cells was sequenced. TCRdb re-called the PCR reads through MiXCR, storing one row per CDR3 protein. The sample yields 15,000 to 20,000 distinct CDR3 sequences, roughly three fifths seen once. The TCR was taken from a human donor who had recovered from COVID-19. Sequencing was performed on CD4+ T cells from blood, cultured in vitro.

The CDR3 coding sequence is TGTGCCAGCAGTGAAGACCCCAGGTGGTATAAGTCCGAGCAGTACTTC. Its translation is CASSEDPRWYKSEQYF. The chain combines TRBV6-1 with TRBJ2-7; D gene ambiguous. This CDR3 is built from 16 residues. Germline V gene sequence: CDR1 MNHNS, CDR2 SASEGT. V lost 1 base and J 6 bases, leaving 19 bases between the germline ends.